Below are 4 T cell receptor beta chains sequenced from a single sample in a study of monozygotic twins with inflammatory bowel disease. TCRdb reprocessed the 5' RACE reads and keeps a single row for each CDR3 protein, giving no DNA. The listing contains about 440,000 distinct CDR3 sequences. The sequenced sample was blood. The receptors shown here come from a human donor with ulcerative colitis or Crohn's disease, or a healthy co-twin of an affected twin (not recorded which).

This rearrangement joins TRBV4-1 to TRBJ2-1; TCRdb returns TRBD2, unconfirmable since there is no DNA. CDR1 MGHRA and CDR2 YSYEKL come from the germline V gene. The CDR3 has 17 amino acids. CDR3 in amino acids: CASSQGQLAGWDNEQFF.

V and J are TRBV18 and TRBJ2-1; absent DNA, TCRdb's TRBD2 call cannot be checked. Looked up from germline, CDR1 is KGHSH and CDR2 is LQKENI. The CDR3 runs to 14 residues. CDR3 sequence reads: CASRLAGGSNEQFF.

The chain carries TRBV6-1 and TRBJ2-2. Germline V gene data show CDR1 as MNHNS and CDR2 as SASEGT. CDR3 size: 14 residues. The CDR3 here is CASSRQFNTGELFF.

The rearrangement uses TRBV24-1 and TRBJ2-1; TCRdb outputs TRBD1, but without DNA this stays unchecked. The CDR3 is 13 residues long. CDR1 is KGHDR, CDR2 SFDVKD, per germline. This CDR3 reads CATSNGIGMEQFF.